This T cell receptor beta chain was retrieved from a study of graft-versus-host responses after intestinal transplantation. The CDR3 totals 15 residues. The germline CDR1 and CDR2 sequences are SGHTA and FQGNSA. V dropped 1 base and J dropped 4 bases, with 13 bases sitting between them. As concerns this clone: Antigen specificity is unknown.

Sequencing was performed with immunoSEQ multiplex PCR; in TCRdb, only in-frame clones are kept and a portion is missing. The table has tens of thousands of clones, just under 95% seen once. This receptor was taken from a human donor who was the organ donor for an intestinal transplant. The chain uses TRBV7-2 and TRBJ1-2; D uncertain. The sequenced sample was unstimulated CD8+ T cells sorted from spleen or lymph node cells, obtained before transplant. CDR3 sequence reads: CASSLGPGMSYGYTF. The CDR3 nucleotides read TGTGCCAGCAGCTTAGGGCCGGGGATGAGCTATGGCTACACCTTC.